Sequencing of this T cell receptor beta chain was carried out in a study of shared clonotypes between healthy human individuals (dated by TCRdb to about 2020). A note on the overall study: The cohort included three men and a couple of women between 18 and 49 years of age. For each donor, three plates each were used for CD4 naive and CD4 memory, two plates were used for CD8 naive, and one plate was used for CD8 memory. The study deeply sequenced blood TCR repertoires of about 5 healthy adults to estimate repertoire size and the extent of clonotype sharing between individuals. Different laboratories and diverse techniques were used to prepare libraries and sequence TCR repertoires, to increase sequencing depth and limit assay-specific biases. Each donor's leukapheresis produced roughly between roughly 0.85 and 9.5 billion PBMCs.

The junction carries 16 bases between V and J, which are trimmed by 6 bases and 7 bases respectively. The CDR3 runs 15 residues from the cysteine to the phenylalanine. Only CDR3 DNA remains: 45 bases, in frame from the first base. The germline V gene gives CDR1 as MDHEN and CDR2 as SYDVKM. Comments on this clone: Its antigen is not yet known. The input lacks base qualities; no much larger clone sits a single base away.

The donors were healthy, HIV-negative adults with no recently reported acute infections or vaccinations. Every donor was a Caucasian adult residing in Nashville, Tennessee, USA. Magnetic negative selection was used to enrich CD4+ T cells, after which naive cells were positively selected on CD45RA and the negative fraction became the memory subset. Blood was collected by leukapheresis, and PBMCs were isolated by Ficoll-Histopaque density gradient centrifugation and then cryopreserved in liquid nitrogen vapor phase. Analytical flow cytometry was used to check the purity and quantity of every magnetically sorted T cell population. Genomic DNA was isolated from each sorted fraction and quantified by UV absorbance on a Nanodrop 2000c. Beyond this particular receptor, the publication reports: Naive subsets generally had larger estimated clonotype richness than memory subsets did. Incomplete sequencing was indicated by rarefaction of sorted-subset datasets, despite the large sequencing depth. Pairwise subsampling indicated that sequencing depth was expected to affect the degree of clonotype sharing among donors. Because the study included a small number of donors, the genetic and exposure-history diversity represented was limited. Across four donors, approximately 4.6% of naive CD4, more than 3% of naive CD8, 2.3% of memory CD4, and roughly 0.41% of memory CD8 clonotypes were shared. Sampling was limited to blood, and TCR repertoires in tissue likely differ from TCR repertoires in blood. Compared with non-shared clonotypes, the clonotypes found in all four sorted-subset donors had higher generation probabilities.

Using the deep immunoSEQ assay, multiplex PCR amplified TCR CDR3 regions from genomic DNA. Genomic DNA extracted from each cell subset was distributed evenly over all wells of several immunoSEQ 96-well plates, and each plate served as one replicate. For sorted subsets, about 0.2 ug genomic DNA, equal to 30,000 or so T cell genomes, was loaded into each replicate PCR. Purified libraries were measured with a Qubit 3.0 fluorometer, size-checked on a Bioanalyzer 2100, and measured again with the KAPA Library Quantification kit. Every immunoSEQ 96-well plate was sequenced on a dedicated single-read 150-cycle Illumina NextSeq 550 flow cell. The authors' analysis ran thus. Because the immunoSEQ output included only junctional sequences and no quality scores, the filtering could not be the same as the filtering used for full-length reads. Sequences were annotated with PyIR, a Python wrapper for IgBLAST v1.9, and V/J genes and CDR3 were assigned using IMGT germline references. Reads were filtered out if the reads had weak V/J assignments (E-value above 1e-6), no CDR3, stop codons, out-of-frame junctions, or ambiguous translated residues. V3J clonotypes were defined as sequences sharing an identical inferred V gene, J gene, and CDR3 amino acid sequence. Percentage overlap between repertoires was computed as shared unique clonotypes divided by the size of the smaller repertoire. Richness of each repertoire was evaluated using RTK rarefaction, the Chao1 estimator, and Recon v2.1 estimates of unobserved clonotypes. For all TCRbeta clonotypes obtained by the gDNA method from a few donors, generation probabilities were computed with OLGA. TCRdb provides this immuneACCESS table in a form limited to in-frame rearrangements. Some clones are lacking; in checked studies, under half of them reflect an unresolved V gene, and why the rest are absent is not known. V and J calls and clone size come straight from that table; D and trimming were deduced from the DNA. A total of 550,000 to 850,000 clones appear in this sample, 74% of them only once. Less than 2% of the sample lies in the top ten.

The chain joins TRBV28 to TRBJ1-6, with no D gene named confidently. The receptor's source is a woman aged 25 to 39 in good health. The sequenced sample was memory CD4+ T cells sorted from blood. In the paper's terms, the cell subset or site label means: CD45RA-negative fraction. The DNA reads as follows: TGTGCCAGCAGCGTCCCGAGCCCTAAGAATTCACCCCTCCACTTT. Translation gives CASSVPSPKNSPLHF. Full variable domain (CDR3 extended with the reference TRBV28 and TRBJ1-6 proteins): DVKVTQSSRYLVKRTGEKVFLECVQDMDHENMFWYRQDPGLGLRLIYFSYDVKMKEKGDIPEGYSVSREKKERFSLILESASTNQTSMYLCASSVPSPKNSPLHFGNGTRLTVT.